Detailed here is one T cell receptor (beta chain). As yet, its antigen is unknown. Sequencing used immunoSEQ multiplex PCR; TCRdb keeps in-frame clones, though not all of them. The sample lists about 120,000 clones, roughly nine tenths seen once, with 4.4% in the top ten. The germline gives CDR1 LGHNA, CDR2 YSLEER. V shed 0 bases, J shed 9 bases, and the junction held 2 bases outside the gene matches. CDR3 size: 14 residues. This entry is derived from a study of cytomegalovirus exposure and HLA in healthy donors. Study results and limitations: Some TCR beta chains (about 180 of them) were listed as cytomegalovirus-associated.

This sequence originates from a young man in good health and CMV-seropositive. Sequencing input: PBMCs. The chain links TRBV4-3 to TRBJ1-6; 7 nucleotides align to TRBD1. CDR3 amino acids: CASSQDRGISPLHF. The DNA of the CDR3 is TGCGCCAGCAGCCAAGACAGGGGGATTTCACCCCTCCACTTT.